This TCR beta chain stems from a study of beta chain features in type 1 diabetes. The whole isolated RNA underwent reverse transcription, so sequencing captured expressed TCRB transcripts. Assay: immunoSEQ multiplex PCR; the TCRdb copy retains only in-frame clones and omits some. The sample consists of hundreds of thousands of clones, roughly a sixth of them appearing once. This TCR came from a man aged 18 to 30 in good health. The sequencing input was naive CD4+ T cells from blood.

The CDR3 DNA reads TGTGCCACCGTTCTAGCGGGGGGATACAATGAGCAGTTCTTC. Amino acids: CATVLAGGYNEQFF. This chain connects TRBV11-2 to TRBJ2-1; 11 nucleotides line up with TRBD2. The J segment lost 4 bases and the V segment lost 10 bases, leaving 6 bases of the junction unmatched. CDR1 and CDR2 from the germline V gene are SGHAT and FQNNGV. The CDR3 has 14 amino acids.